Below are 31 T cell receptor beta chains sequenced from a single sample in a study of T cell clones after liver transplantation. Using immunoSEQ multiplex PCR, the repertoire was profiled, and TCRdb retains in-frame clones only, with some absent. Of around 110,000 clones listed, 90% are singletons. Specimen: CD4+ T cells from blood, collected 12 months after liver transplant. Receptors were obtained from a human patient who received a liver transplant. Some of these T cells may belong to the graft donor.

This chain joins TRBV11-2 and TRBJ2-5, with TRBD2 as a possible D gene (5 bases). Trimming shortened V by 3 bases and J by 5 bases, and 13 bases separated the two germline ends. There are 14 residues in the CDR3. The germline V gene encodes CDR1 SGHAT and CDR2 FQNNGV. The CDR3 DNA follows: TGTGCCAGCAGCTTGCGCGATGGGGAGGAGACCCAGTACTTC. It codes for CASSLRDGEETQYF.

V is TRBV19 and J is TRBJ2-3; D perhaps matches TRBD1 (5 bases). CDR1 and CDR2 from the germline V gene are LNHDA and SQIVND (reference sequence). The CDR3 is made up of 14 amino acids. V lost 4 bases and J 5 bases, leaving 13 bases between the germline ends. CDR3 nucleotide sequence: TGTGCCAGTAGTACAGGGATGACAAGAGATACGCAGTATTTT. Translating it yields CASSTGMTRDTQYF.

This rearrangement joins TRBV4-1 to TRBJ1-2; 7 bases align to TRBD1. CDR1 is MGHRA, CDR2 YSYEKL, per germline. After removal of 3 bases from V and 1 base from J, the junction contained 14 bases not matched to a gene. This CDR3 contains 18 residues. The CDR3 DNA is TGCGCCAGCAGCCAGTCACAGGGGTTCTGGGCCCTTAACTATGGCTACACCTTC. Amino acids: CASSQSQGFWALNYGYTF.

The rearrangement joins TRBV19 to TRBJ1-5, with 7 bases that match TRBD1. The junction had 5 bases not matched to a gene; V was cut back by 2 bases and J by 7 bases. The CDR3 runs 14 residues. From germline, CDR1 is LNHDA and CDR2 SQIVND (reference sequence). CDR3 DNA sequence: TGTGCCAGTAGTATACTACAGGGGAACCAGCCCCAGCATTTT. Translation: CASSILQGNQPQHF. The variable domain in full, with the rest retrieved from reference TRBV19 and TRBJ1-5, is DGGITQSPKYLFRKEGQNVTLSCEQNLNHDAMYWYRQDPGQGLRLIYYSQIVNDFQKGDIAEGYSVSREKKESFPLTVTSAQKNPTAFYLCASSILQGNQPQHFGDGTRLSIL.

V gene TRBV5-1 combines with J gene TRBJ2-2; D gene uncertain. The V end lost 1 base, the J end lost 4 bases, and 11 bases lay between the germline ends. In germline, CDR1 is SGHRS, CDR2 YFSETQ. The CDR3 extends over 15 amino acids. The CDR3 here is CASSLSPQFTGELFF. For the CDR3, the DNA is TGCGCCAGCAGCTTGAGTCCCCAATTCACCGGGGAGCTGTTTTTT.

The chain joins TRBV6-7 to TRBJ2-1, with TRBD2 identical over 11 bases. TRBV6-7 is recorded as an ORF, its role being uncertain. V gave up 2 bases and J gave up 5 bases; unmatched junction bases: 8. The CDR3 length is 17 residues. CDR3 sequence: CASSYPDPGLADNEQFF. CDR3 DNA sequence: TGTGCCAGCAGTTACCCCGACCCGGGACTAGCGGACAATGAGCAGTTCTTC.

The genes are TRBV29-1 and TRBJ2-3; D ambiguous. Trimming cost V 3 bases and J 5 bases, with 9 bases left between them. The CDR3 contains 12 residues. Germline V gene sequence: CDR1 SQVTM, CDR2 ANQGSEA. In DNA, the CDR3 is TGCAGCGTTGATATGGGTGTAGATACGCAGTATTTT. This codes for CSVDMGVDTQYF.

The chain couples TRBV29-1 to TRBJ2-7; TRBD1 is a possible D gene (6 bases). The V gene's germline CDR1 is SQVTM and CDR2 ANQGSEA. With 8 bases removed from V and 7 bases from J, the gap between germline ends came to 27 bases. The CDR3 is made up of 15 amino acids. CDR3 protein: CSILTDSALPKEQYF. DNA for the CDR3: TGCAGCATACTCACGGACAGTGCCCTACCTAAAGAGCAGTACTTC.

The chain has TRBV6-5 and TRBJ2-7; TRBD2 aligns across 7 bases. V lost 5 bases, J lost 2 bases, and 6 bases stayed unmatched. The CDR3 is 14 residues long. Germline V gene data show CDR1 as MNHEY and CDR2 as SVGAGI. This CDR3 is CASSGRGGTYEQYF. The CDR3, as DNA: TGTGCCAGCAGTGGCCGGGGAGGGACCTACGAGCAGTACTTC.

The chain employs TRBV29-1 and TRBJ2-2; 8 bases fit TRBD1. Germline lookup yields CDR1 SQVTM and CDR2 ANQGSEA. This CDR3 spans 14 amino acids. The V and J ends lost 7 bases and 3 bases, in that order; junction bases with no gene match: 7. The CDR3 DNA is TGCAGCGCTGATTCGGACAGGGACACCGGGGAGCTGTTTTTT. Translated: CSADSDRDTGELFF.

V usage is TRBV25-1 and J usage is TRBJ2-1, with TRBD2 matching 8 bases. V shed 6 bases, J shed 6 bases, and the junction held 7 bases outside the gene matches. There are 14 residues in the CDR3. Looked up from germline, CDR1 is MGHDK and CDR2 is SYGVNS. The CDR3 DNA reads TGTGCCAGCAGGGCGGGAGGAGGTACCAATGAGCAGTTCTTC. Translating gives CASRAGGGTNEQFF.

The chain combines TRBV9 with TRBJ2-7, with D uncertain. The CDR3 runs to 14 residues. V lost 0 bases to trimming and J lost 6 bases, with 13 bases between them. Germline V lookup: CDR1 SGDLS, CDR2 YYNGEE. CDR3 nucleotide sequence: TGTGCCAGCAGCGTAGTGAAGGGCCCCTGCGAGCAGTACTTC. This translates into CASSVVKGPCEQYF.

This chain joins TRBV7-6 and TRBJ2-2, with D possibly being TRBD2 (5 bases). The CDR3 has 14 amino acids. With 5 bases removed from V and 4 bases from J, the gap between germline ends came to 11 bases. The germline gives CDR1 SGHVS, CDR2 FNYEAQ. The CDR3 bases are TGTGCCAGCAGCCCCGGGATTACCACCGGGGAGCTGTTTTTT. Amino acids: CASSPGITTGELFF. The whole variable domain, filled in from reference TRBV7-6 and TRBJ2-2, reads GAGVSQSPRYKVTKRGQDVALRCDPISGHVSLYWYRQALGQGPEFLTYFNYEAQQDKSGLPNDRFSAERPEGSISTLTIQRTEQRDSAMYRCASSPGITTGELFFGEGSRLTVL.

The gene calls are TRBV11-3 and TRBJ1-4; D is uncertain. V was trimmed by 4 bases and J by 4 bases, leaving 13 bases between them. Germline assignment: CDR1 SGHNT and CDR2 YENEEA. This CDR3 comprises 15 residues. CDR3 protein: CASSSDGLSNEKLFF. CDR3 in DNA: TGTGCCAGCAGCTCCGACGGACTCAGTAATGAAAAACTGTTTTTT.

This chain links TRBV5-1 with TRBJ1-1; D possibly corresponds to TRBD1 (5 bases). V shed 1 base and J shed 5 bases, with 15 bases lying between them. The CDR3 is 15 amino acids. In germline, CDR1 is SGHRS, CDR2 YFSETQ. Here the CDR3 DNA reads TGCGCCAGCAGCTTGACGAGGGGTTGGAAGACTGAAGCTTTCTTT. It encodes CASSLTRGWKTEAFF. Filled out from reference TRBV5-1 and TRBJ1-1, the complete variable domain reads KAGVTQTPRYLIKTRGQQVTLSCSPISGHRSVSWYQQTPGQGLQFLFEYFSETQRNKGNFPGRFSGRQFSNSRSEMNVSTLELGDSALYLCASSLTRGWKTEAFFGQGTRLTVV.

This clone appeared a few times. This sequence joins TRBV7-9 and TRBJ2-5, with TRBD1 as a possible D gene (5 bases). V dropped 5 bases and J dropped 5 bases, with 15 bases sitting between them. The CDR3 is 14 amino acids. Germline CDR1 and CDR2: SEHNR and FQNEAQ (reference sequence). CDR3 sequence reads: CASSPPGWGETQYF. In DNA form, the CDR3 reads TGTGCCAGCAGCCCTCCCGGGTGGGGCGAGACCCAGTACTTC.

This clone was counted once. The V and J genes are TRBV19 and TRBJ1-1; D might be TRBD1 (6 bases). Germline V gives CDR1 LNHDA, CDR2 SQIVND (reference sequence). With 0 bases removed from V and 2 bases from J, the gap between germline ends came to 13 bases. This CDR3 has 16 amino acids. The CDR3 reads CASSIEGGARNTEAFF. CDR3 nucleotide sequence: TGTGCCAGTAGTATAGAAGGGGGGGCCCGAAACACTGAAGCTTTCTTT.

The rearrangement uses TRBV29-1 and TRBJ2-2; 14 bases fit TRBD2. This CDR3 is 17 amino acids long. V lost 3 bases, J lost 2 bases, and 5 bases stayed unmatched. CDR1 SQVTM and CDR2 ANQGSEA come from the germline V gene. CDR3 nucleotide sequence: TGCAGCGTTGAGGGGGGACTAGCGGGAGAAAACACCGGGGAGCTGTTTTTT. Protein product: CSVEGGLAGENTGELFF.

Only one count was recorded for this clone. V is TRBV19 and J is TRBJ1-5; no clear D. CDR3 length: 16 residues. Germline CDR1 and CDR2: LNHDA and SQIVND (reference sequence). Trimming shortened V by 3 bases and J by 1 base, and 13 bases separated the two germline ends. CDR3 in amino acids: CASSIVSGMSNQPQHF. CDR3 sequence (DNA): TGTGCCAGTAGTATCGTTTCGGGGATGAGCAATCAGCCCCAGCATTTT.

The rearrangement joins TRBV28 to TRBJ2-7, with TRBD2 matching 11 bases. There are 16 residues in the CDR3. Looked up from germline, CDR1 is MDHEN and CDR2 is SYDVKM. The ends lost 5 bases at V and 3 bases at J; junction bases unmatched: 9. CDR3 region: CASSPSGTSGYYEQYF. The CDR3 DNA sequence: TGTGCCAGCAGTCCCTCGGGGACTAGCGGCTACTACGAGCAGTACTTC.

CDR3 sequence reads: CASSPRQGLTGELFF. The CDR3 DNA sequence: TGTGCCAGCTCACCACGGCAGGGACTAACCGGGGAGCTGTTTTTT. V gene TRBV18 combines with J gene TRBJ2-2; 7 nucleotides line up with TRBD2. The CDR3 is made up of 15 amino acids. Unmatched junction bases numbered 4, after V lost 1 base and J lost 5 bases. Per the germline V gene, CDR1 is KGHSH and CDR2 is LQKENI.

This chain uses TRBV19 with TRBJ2-1; no clear D. Germline V gives CDR1 LNHDA, CDR2 SQIVND (reference sequence). Trimming left V 10 bases short and J 2 bases short, with 12 bases between. The CDR3 loop spans 13 amino acids. CDR3 region: CATRGMPYNEQFF. The CDR3 coding sequence is TGTGCCACTAGAGGTATGCCCTACAATGAGCAGTTCTTC.

This chain uses TRBV28 with TRBJ2-7, with 7 nucleotides matching TRBD1. V shed 6 bases and J 7 bases; nucleotides not matched to a gene: 12. Germline V gene sequence: CDR1 MDHEN, CDR2 SYDVKM. The CDR3 contains 14 residues. The DNA for the CDR3 is TGTGCCAGCAGACCCGGACAGGTGGGGCAGGAGCAGTACTTC. This codes for CASRPGQVGQEQYF.

The chain is built from TRBV9 and TRBJ2-1; D uncertain. V was shortened by 0 bases and J by 5 bases, with 6 bases between the two germline ends. There are 13 residues in the CDR3. CDR1 and CDR2 (germline): SGDLS, YYNGEE. CDR3 in DNA: TGTGCCAGCAGCGTAGACAGCAACAATGAGCAGTTCTTC. It is translated as CASSVDSNNEQFF. Together with reference TRBV9 and TRBJ2-1, the CDR3 gives the full variable domain: DSGVTQTPKHLITATGQRVTLRCSPRSGDLSVYWYQQSLDQGLQFLIQYYNGEERAKGNILERFSAQQFPDLHSELNLSSLELGDSALYFCASSVDSNNEQFFGPGTRLTVL.

The genes are TRBV7-2 and TRBJ2-3; either TRBD1 or TRBD2 may supply D (5 bases each). V dropped 5 bases and J dropped 14 bases, with 20 bases sitting between them. The CDR3 is 13 residues long. Germline loops: CDR1 SGHTA, CDR2 FQGNSA. The CDR3 sequence is CASSPDWDGNVYF. CDR3 sequence (DNA): TGTGCCAGCAGCCCTGATTGGGACGGGAATGTGTATTTT.

CDR3 sequence (DNA): TGTGCCAGCAGCCAGGGGGTTGGAGAGACCCAGTACTTC. Its translation: CASSQGVGETQYF. V gene TRBV7-3 combines with J gene TRBJ2-5, with 7 bases fitting TRBD1. This CDR3 is 13 amino acids long. V lost 5 bases to trimming and J lost 4 bases; unmatched junction nucleotides: 4. CDR1 and CDR2 from the germline V gene are SGHTA and FQGTGA. Combining the CDR3 with reference TRBV7-3 and TRBJ2-5 gives the whole variable domain GAGVSQTPSNKVTEKGKYVELRCDPISGHTALYWYRQSLGQGPEFLIYFQGTGAADDSGLPNDRFFAVRPEGSVSTLKIQRTERGDSAVYLCASSQGVGETQYFGPGTRLLVL.

The chain couples TRBV27 to TRBJ1-2; D gene unclear. Germline assignment: CDR1 MNHEY and CDR2 SMNVEV (reference sequence). Trimming took 5 bases from V and 3 from J, leaving 16 bases between them. The CDR3 is made up of 15 amino acids. CDR3 protein: CASSRLGRRDYGYTF. The CDR3 DNA follows: TGTGCCAGCAGTCGCCTTGGCAGAAGGGACTATGGCTACACCTTC.

The chain has TRBV30 and TRBJ1-1, with D hard to call. In germline, CDR1 is GTSNPN, CDR2 SVGIG (reference sequence). V shed 0 bases and J shed 5 bases, with 10 bases lying between them. There are 13 residues in the CDR3. CDR3 bases: TGTGCCTGGAGTGTAAAAACTGGAACTGAAGCTTTCTTT. It encodes CAWSVKTGTEAFF. Drawing the rest from reference TRBV30 and TRBJ1-1, the complete variable domain is SQTIHQWPATLVQPVGSPLSLECTVEGTSNPNLYWYRQAAGRGLQLLFYSVGIGQISSEVPQNLSASRPQDRQFILSSKKLLLSDSGFYLCAWSVKTGTEAFFGQGTRLTVV.

The chain employs TRBV4-3 and TRBJ2-1, with 7 nucleotides matching TRBD2. Germline assignment: CDR1 LGHNA and CDR2 YSLEER. With 4 bases clipped from V and 7 bases from J, the junction kept 10 bases outside the gene matches. The CDR3 spans 15 residues. The CDR3 region is CASSLWRGSGNEQFF. In DNA, the CDR3 is TGCGCCAGCAGCCTGTGGCGCGGGAGTGGGAATGAGCAGTTCTTC.

About this clone: The sample holds other DNA sequences that translate to the same CDR3. The chain uses TRBV5-1 and TRBJ2-7; 8 bases line up with TRBD1. V lost 0 bases to trimming and J lost 1 base; unmatched junction nucleotides: 6. The CDR3 spans 16 residues. Germline V gene data show CDR1 as SGHRS and CDR2 as YFSETQ. CDR3 DNA sequence: TGCGCCAGCAGCTTGGCCGTCGGACAGGGATCCTACGAGCAGTACTTC. Translation: CASSLAVGQGSYEQYF.

This sequence joins TRBV27 and TRBJ1-1; 8 bases are shared with TRBD1. The CDR3 length is 15 residues. Germline CDR1 and CDR2: MNHEY and SMNVEV (reference sequence). Germline trimming cut 2 bases from V and 3 bases from J; bases unmatched to any gene: 5. For the CDR3, the DNA is TGTGCCAGCAGTTTAGGGCACAGGGGGGACACTGAAGCTTTCTTT. This gives the protein CASSLGHRGDTEAFF.